This T cell receptor (beta chain) derives from a study of CD8 T cells in ankylosing spondylitis. Study conclusions and caveats: In ankylosing spondylitis patients, matched synovial fluid reportedly showed significant enrichment of disease-linked clones. Made up of eight highly homologous variants, a TCR beta motif appeared characteristic of ankylosing spondylitis blood.

This clonotype occurred once. Its antigen is still unknown. Germline CDR1 GTSNPN, CDR2 SVGIG (reference sequence). Trimming removed 1 base at V and 4 bases at J, with 8 bases between. This CDR3 spans 13 amino acids. A single record per CDR3 protein comes from TCRdb applying MiXCR to the 5' RACE reads. The profile shows nearly 250,000 distinct CDR3 sequences, roughly 32% of them singletons. This rearrangement joins TRBV30 to TRBJ2-1; the D gene is possibly TRBD1 (6 bases). Sequencing input: blood, either unsorted or a sorted T cell fraction (not recorded which). The origin of this receptor is a male donor with ankylosing spondylitis or in good health (not recorded which). The chain's CDR3 is CAWSGTGYNEQFF. The DNA for the CDR3 is TGTGCCTGGAGTGGTACAGGGTACAATGAGCAGTTCTTC.